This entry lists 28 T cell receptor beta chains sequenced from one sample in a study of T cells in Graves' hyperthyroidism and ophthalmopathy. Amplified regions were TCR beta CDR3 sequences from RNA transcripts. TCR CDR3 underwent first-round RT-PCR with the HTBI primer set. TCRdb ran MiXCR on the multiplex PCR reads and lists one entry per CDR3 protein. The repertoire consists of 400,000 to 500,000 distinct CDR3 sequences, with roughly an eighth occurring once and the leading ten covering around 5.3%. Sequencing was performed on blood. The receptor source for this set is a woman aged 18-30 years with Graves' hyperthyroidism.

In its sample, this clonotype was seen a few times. The CDR3 nucleotides are TGCGCCAGCAGCCGAGGGGTTTCCGAGACCCAGTACTTC. Residues: CASSRGVSETQYF. The chain combines TRBV10-1 with TRBJ2-5; either TRBD1 or TRBD2 may supply D (5 bases each). This CDR3 comprises 13 residues. The V end was cut by 6 bases, the J end by 5 bases, with 13 bases between. Germline V gene lookup returns CDR1 WNHNN and CDR2 SYGVQD (reference sequence).

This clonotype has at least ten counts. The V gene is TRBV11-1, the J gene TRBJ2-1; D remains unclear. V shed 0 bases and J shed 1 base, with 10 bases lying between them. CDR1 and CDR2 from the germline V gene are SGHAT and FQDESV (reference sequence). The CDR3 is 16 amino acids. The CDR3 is CASSLAAFGSYNEQFF. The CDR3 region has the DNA TGTGCCAGCAGCTTAGCCGCGTTTGGGTCCTACAATGAGCAGTTCTTC. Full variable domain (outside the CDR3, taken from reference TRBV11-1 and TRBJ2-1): EAEVAQSPRYKITEKSQAVAFWCDPISGHATLYWYRQILGQGPELLVQFQDESVVDDSQLPKDRFSAERLKGVDSTLKIQPAELGDSAMYLCASSLAAFGSYNEQFFGPGTRLTVL.

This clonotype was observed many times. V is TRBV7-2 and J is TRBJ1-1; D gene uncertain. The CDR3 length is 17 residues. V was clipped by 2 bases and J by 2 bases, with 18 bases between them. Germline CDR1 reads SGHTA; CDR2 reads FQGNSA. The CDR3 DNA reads TGTGCCAGCAGCTTAAGGACTCTAGCCTCACGAAACACTGAAGCTTTCTTT. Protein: CASSLRTLASRNTEAFF.

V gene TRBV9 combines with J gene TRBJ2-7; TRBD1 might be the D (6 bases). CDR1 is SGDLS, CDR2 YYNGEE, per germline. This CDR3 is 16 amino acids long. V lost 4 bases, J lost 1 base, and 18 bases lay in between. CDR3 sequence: CASSRHRDTGSYEQYF. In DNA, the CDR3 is TGTGCCAGCAGCAGACACCGGGACACCGGATCCTACGAGCAGTACTTC.

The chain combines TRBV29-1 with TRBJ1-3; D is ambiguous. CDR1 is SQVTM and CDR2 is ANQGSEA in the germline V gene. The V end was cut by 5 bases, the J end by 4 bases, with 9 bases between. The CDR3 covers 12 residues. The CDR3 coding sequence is TGCAGCGTTTCCGGAGCGGGAAACACCATATATTTT. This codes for CSVSGAGNTIYF.

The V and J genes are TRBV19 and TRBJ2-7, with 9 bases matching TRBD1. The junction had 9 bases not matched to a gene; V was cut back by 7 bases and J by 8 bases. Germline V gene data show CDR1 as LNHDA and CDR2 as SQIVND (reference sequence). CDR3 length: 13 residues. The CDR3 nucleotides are TGTGCCAGTACCCCGGGACAGGGAAGTAAGCAGTACTTC. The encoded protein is CASTPGQGSKQYF.

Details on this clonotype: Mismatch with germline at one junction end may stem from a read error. This CDR3 reads CVSSLELDSSTDTQYF. CDR3 nucleotides: TGTGTCAGCAGCTTAGAGTTGGACAGTAGCACAGATACGCAGTATTTT. The chain carries TRBV7-2 and TRBJ2-3; TRBD1 might be the D (6 bases). The CDR3 loop spans 16 amino acids. Germline V gene sequence: CDR1 SGHTA, CDR2 FQGNSA. Variable domain in full (rest from reference TRBV7-2 and TRBJ2-3): GAGVSQSPSNKVTEKGKDVELRCDPISGHTALYWYRQSLGQGLEFLIYFQGNSAPDKSGLPSDRFSAERTGGSVSTLTIQRTQQEDSAVYLCVSSLELDSSTDTQYFGPGTRLTVL.

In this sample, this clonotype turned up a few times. This CDR3 is CASSQDHSNYGYTF. The DNA of the CDR3 is TGCGCCAGCAGCCAAGATCATTCGAACTATGGCTACACCTTC. The chain recombines TRBV4-1 with TRBJ1-2; D remains unclear. Germline lookup yields CDR1 MGHRA and CDR2 YSYEKL. V was pared by 0 bases and J by 2 bases, with 7 bases between. The CDR3 totals 14 residues.

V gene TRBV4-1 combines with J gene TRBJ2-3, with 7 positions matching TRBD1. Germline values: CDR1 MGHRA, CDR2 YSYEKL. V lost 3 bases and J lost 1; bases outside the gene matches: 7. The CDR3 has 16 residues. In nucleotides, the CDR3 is TGCGCCAGCAGCCAGACGACAGGGTTAGGCACAGATACGCAGTATTTT. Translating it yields CASSQTTGLGTDTQYF.

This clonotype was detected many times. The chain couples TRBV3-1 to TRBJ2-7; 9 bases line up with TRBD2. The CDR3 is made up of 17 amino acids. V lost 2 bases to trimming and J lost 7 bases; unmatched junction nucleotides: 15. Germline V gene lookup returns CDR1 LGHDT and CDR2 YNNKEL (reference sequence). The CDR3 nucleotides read TGTGCCAGCAGCCAAAAAGTAGTAGCGGGAGCGTTCGGGGAGCAGTACTTC. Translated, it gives CASSQKVVAGAFGEQYF.

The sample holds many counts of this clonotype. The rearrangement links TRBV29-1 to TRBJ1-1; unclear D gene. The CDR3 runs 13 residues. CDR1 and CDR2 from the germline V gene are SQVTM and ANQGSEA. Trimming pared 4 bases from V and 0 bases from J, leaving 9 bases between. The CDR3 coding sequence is TGCAGCGTTGCTGGACGGATGAACACTGAAGCTTTCTTT. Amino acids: CSVAGRMNTEAFF.

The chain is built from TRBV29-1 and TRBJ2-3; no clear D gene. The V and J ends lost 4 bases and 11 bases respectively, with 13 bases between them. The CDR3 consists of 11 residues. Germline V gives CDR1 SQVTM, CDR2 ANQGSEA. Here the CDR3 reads CSVVVSLMQYF. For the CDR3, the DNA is TGCAGCGTTGTTGTATCCCTAATGCAGTATTTT.

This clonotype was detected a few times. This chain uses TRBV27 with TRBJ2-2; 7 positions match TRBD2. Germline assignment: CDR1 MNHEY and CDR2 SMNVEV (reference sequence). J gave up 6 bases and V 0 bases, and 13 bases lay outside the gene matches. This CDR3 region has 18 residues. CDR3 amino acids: CASSLSGLAGVGAGELFF. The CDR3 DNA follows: TGTGCCAGCAGTTTATCTGGATTGGCGGGAGTAGGGGCCGGGGAGCTGTTTTTT.

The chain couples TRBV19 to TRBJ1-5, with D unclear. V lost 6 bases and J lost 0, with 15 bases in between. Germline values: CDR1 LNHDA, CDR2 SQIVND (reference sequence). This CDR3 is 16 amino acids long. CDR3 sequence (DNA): TGTGCCAGTAGCCCAGAACGGGTTTTTAGCAATCAGCCCCAGCATTTT. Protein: CASSPERVFSNQPQHF.

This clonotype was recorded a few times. CDR3 loop: CAWSPTPGQGYNEQFF. CDR3 bases: TGTGCCTGGAGCCCTACCCCGGGACAGGGTTACAATGAGCAGTTCTTC. This sequence joins TRBV30 and TRBJ2-1; 9 nucleotides align to TRBD1. Germline CDR1 reads GTSNPN; CDR2 reads SVGIG (reference sequence). This CDR3 comprises 16 residues. V lost 3 bases, J lost 4 bases, and 10 bases stayed unmatched.

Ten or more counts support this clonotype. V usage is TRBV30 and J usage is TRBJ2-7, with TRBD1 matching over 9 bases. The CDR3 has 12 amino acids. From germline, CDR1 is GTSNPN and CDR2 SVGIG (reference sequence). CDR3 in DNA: TGTGCGTATAACAGGGGGCTCTACGAGCAGTACTTC. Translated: CAYNRGLYEQYF.

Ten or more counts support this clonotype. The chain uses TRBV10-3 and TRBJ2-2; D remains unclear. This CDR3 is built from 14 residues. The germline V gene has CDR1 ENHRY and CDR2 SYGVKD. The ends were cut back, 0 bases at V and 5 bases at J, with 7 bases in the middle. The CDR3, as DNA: TGTGCCATCAGTGAGTCGGACCGGACCGGGGAGCTGTTTTTT. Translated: CAISESDRTGELFF.

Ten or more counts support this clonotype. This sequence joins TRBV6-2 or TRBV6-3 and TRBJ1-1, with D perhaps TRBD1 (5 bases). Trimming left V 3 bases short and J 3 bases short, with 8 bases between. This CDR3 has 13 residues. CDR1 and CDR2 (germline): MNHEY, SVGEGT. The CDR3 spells CASSYRDYTEAFF. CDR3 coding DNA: TGTGCCAGCAGTTATCGGGACTACACTGAAGCTTTCTTT.

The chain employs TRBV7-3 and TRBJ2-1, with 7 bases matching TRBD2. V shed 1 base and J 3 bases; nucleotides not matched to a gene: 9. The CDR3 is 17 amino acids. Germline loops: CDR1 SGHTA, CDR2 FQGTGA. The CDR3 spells CASSLSPAGLYYNEQFF. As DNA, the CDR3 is TGTGCCAGCAGCTTAAGCCCAGCGGGACTTTACTACAATGAGCAGTTCTTC.

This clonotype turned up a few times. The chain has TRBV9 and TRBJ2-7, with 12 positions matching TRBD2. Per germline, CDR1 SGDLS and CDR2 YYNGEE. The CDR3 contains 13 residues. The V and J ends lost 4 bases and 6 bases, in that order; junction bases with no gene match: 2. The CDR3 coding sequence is TGTGCCAGCAGCCTGACTAGCGGGAGCGAGCAGTACTTC. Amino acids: CASSLTSGSEQYF. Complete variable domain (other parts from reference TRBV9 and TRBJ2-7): DSGVTQTPKHLITATGQRVTLRCSPRSGDLSVYWYQQSLDQGLQFLIQYYNGEERAKGNILERFSAQQFPDLHSELNLSSLELGDSALYFCASSLTSGSEQYFGPGTRLTVT.

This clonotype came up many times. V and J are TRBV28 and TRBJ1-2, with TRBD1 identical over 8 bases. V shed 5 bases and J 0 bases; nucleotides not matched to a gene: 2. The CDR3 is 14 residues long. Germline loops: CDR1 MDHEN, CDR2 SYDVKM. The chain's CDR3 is CASSTGQANYGYTF. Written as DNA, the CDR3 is TGTGCCAGCAGTACGGGACAGGCTAACTATGGCTACACCTTC.

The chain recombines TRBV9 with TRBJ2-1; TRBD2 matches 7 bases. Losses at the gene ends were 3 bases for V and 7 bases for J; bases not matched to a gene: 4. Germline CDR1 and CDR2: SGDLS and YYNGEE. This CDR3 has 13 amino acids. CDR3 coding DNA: TGTGCCAGCAGCGCCTATAGCGGGAATGAGCAGTTCTTC. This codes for CASSAYSGNEQFF.

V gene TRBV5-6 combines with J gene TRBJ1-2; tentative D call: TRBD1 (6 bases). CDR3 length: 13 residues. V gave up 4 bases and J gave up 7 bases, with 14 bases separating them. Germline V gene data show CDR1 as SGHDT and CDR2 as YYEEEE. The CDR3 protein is CASSAGGAGGYTF. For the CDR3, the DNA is TGTGCCAGCAGCGCGGGGGGGGCCGGTGGCTACACCTTC.

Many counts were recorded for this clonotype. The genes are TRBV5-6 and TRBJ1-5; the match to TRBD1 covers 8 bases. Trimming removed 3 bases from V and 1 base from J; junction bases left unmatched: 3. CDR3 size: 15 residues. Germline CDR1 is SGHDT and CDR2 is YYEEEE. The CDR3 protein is CASSSYRGSNQPQHF. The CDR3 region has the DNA TGTGCCAGCAGCTCATACAGGGGGAGCAATCAGCCCCAGCATTTT.

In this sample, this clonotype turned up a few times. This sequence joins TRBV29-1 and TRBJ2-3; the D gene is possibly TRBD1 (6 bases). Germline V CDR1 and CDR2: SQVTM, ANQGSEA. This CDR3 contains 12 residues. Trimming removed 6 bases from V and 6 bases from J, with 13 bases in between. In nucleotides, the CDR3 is TGCAGCGTCCTGACAGGCCCGGATACGCAGTATTTT. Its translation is CSVLTGPDTQYF.

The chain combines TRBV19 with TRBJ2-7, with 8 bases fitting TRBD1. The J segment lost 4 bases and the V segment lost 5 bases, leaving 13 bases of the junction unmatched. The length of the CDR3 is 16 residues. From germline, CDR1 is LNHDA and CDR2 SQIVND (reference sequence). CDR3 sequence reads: CASSSPQGALTYEQYF. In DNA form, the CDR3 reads TGTGCCAGTAGTTCACCCCAGGGGGCTCTAACTTACGAGCAGTACTTC.

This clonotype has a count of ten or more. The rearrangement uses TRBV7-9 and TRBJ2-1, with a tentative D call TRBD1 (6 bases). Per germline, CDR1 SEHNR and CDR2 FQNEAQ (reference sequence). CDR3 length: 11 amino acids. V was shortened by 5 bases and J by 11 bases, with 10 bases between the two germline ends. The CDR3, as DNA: TGTGCCAGCAGCGGCGGACAGAAGCAGTTCTTC. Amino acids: CASSGGQKQFF.

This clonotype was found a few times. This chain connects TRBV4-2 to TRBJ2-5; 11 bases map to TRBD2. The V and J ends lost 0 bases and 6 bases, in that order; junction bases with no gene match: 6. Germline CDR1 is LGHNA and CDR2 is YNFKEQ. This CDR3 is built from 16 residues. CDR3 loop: CASSQDSGRAEKTQYF. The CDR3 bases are TGTGCCAGCAGCCAAGATAGCGGGAGGGCCGAAAAGACCCAGTACTTC.